This TCR beta chain was recorded in a study of cytomegalovirus exposure and HLA in healthy donors. Study overall: There were around 100 million unique TCR beta sequences, drawn from 150 million to 200 million T cells, in an earlier analysis.

PCR used 60 Vbeta primers and 13 Jbeta primers. Repertoires were generated with immunoSEQ multiplex PCR, while TCRdb's copy carries only in-frame clones and drops some. Of about 250,000 clones listed, approximately 91% were seen once; the top ten hold about 1.7%. Findings and caveats of the study: Investigators reported 150 to 200 TCR beta chains as tied to cytomegalovirus.

This CDR3 contains 13 residues. This clone occurred once. The target antigen is unknown. Sequencing input: PBMCs. This chain uses TRBV21-1 with TRBJ2-7; the tabulated D call, TRBD1, remains unverified against the DNA. TRBV21-1 is marked as a pseudogene. This TCR derives from a girl aged 2 to 9 in good health and CMV-seronegative. CDR3 amino acids: CASRLPQGYEQYF. CDR3 in DNA: TGTGCCAGCAGGCTCCCGCAGGGCTACGAGCAGTACTTC.